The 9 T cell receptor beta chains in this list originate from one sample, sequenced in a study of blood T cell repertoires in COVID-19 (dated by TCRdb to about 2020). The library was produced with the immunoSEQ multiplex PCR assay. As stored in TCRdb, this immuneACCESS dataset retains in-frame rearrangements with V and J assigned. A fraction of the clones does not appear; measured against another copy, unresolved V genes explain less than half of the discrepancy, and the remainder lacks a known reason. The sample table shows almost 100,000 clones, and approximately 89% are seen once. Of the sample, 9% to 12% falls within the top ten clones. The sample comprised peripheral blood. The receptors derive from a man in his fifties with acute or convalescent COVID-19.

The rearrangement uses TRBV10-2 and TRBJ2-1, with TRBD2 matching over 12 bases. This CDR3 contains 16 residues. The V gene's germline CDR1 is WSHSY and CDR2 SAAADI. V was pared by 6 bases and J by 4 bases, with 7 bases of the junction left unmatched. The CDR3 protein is CASRPGTSGLYNEQFF. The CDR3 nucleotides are TGCGCCAGCAGGCCCGGGACTAGCGGGTTGTACAATGAGCAGTTCTTC.

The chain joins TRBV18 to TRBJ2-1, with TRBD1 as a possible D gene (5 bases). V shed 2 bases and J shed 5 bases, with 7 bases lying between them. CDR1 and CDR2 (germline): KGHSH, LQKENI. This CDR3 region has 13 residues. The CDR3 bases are TGTGCCAGCTCACCAAGGACAAACAATGAGCAGTTCTTC. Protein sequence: CASSPRTNNEQFF.

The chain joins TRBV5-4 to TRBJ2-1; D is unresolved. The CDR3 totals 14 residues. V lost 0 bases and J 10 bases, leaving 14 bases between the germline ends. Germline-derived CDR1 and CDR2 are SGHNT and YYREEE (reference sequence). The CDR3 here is CASSLAVKGREQFF. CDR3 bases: TGTGCCAGCAGCTTGGCAGTGAAAGGCAGGGAGCAGTTCTTC.

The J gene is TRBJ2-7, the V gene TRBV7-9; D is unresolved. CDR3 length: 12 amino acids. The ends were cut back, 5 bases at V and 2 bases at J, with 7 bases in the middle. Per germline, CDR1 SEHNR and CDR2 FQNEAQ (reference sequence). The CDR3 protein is CASSPGAYEQYF. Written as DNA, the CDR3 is TGTGCCAGCAGCCCCGGAGCCTACGAGCAGTACTTC.

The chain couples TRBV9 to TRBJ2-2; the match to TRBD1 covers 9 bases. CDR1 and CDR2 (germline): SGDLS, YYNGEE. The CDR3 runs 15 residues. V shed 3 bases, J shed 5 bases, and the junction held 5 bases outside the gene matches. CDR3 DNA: TGTGCCAGCAGCGCCTCCGGGACAGGGACCGGGGAGCTGTTTTTT. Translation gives CASSASGTGTGELFF.

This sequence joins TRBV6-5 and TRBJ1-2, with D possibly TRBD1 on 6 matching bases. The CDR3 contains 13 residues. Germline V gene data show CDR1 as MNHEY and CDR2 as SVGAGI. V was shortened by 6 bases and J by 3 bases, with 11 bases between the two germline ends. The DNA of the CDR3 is TGTGCCAGCAGCCCAGGGGCGGACTATGGCTACACCTTC. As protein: CASSPGADYGYTF.

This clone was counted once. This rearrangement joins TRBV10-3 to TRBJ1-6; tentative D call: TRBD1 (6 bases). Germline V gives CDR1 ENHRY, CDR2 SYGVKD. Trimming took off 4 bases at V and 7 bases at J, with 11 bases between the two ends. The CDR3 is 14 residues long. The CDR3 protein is CAISVQGENSPLHF. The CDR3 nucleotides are TGTGCCATCAGTGTACAGGGAGAAAATTCACCCCTCCACTTT.

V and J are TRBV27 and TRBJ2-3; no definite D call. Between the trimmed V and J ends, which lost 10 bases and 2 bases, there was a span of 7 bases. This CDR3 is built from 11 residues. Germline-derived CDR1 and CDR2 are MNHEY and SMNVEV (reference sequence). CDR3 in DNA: TGTGCCACCCTTTTCACAGATACGCAGTATTTT. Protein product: CATLFTDTQYF.

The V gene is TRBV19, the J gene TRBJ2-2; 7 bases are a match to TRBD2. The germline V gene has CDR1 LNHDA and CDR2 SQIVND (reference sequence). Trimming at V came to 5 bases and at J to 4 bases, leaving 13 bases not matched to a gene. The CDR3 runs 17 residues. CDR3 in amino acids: CASSDMGASGLTGELFF. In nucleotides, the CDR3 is TGTGCCAGTAGTGACATGGGAGCTAGCGGTCTCACCGGGGAGCTGTTTTTT.